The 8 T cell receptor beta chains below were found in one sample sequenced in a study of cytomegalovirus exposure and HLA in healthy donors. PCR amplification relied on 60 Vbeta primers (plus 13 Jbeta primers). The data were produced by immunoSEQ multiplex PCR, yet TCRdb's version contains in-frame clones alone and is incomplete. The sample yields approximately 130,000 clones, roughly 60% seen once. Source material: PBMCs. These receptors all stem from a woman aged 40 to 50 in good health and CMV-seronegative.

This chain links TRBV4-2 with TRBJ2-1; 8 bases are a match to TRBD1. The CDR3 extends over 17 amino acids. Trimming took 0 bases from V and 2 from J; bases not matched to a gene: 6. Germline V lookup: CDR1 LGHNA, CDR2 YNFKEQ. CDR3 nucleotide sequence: TGTGCCAGCAGCCAAGAAGTGGTACAGGGGGCCTACAATGAGCAGTTCTTC. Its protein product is CASSQEVVQGAYNEQFF.

In DNA, the CDR3 is TGTGCCAGCAGTGGCAGGACAGGGGGCGTGGTGGAGACCCAGTACTTC. Amino acid sequence: CASSGRTGGVVETQYF. This sequence joins TRBV6-6 and TRBJ2-5; 11 positions match TRBD1. Germline assignment: CDR1 MNHNY and CDR2 SVGAGI (reference sequence). With 5 bases clipped from V and 5 bases from J, the junction kept 10 bases outside the gene matches. The CDR3 length is 16 residues.

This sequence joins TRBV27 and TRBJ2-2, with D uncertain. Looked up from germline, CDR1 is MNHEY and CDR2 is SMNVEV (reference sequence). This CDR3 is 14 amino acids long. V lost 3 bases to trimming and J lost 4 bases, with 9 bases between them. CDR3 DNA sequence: TGTGCCAGCAGTTTTACAGTGCTCACCGGGGAGCTGTTTTTT. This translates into CASSFTVLTGELFF.

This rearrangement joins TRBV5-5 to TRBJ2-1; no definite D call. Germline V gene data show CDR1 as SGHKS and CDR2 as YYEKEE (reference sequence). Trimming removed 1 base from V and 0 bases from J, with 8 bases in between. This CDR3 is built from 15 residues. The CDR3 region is CASSLLVVSYNEQFF. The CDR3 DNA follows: TGTGCCAGCAGCTTGTTAGTCGTCTCCTACAATGAGCAGTTCTTC.

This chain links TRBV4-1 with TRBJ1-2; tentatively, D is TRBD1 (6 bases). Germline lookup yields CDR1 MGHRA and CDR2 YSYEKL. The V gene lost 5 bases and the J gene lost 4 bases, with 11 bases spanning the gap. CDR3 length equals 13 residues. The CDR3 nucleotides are TGCGCCAGCAGCGAGCGGACAGCCTATGGCTACACCTTC. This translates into CASSERTAYGYTF.

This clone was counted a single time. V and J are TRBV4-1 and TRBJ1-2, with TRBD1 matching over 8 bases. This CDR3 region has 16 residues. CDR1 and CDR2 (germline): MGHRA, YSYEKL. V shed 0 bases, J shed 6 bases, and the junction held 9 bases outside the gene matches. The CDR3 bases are TGCGCCAGCAGCCAAGATCGGTTGACAGGGGTAAATGGCTACACCTTC. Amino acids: CASSQDRLTGVNGYTF.

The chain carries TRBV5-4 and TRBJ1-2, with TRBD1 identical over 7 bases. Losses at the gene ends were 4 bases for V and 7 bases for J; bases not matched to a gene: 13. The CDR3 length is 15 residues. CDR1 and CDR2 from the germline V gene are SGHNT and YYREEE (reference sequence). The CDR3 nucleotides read TGTGCCAGCAGCCAACCGGGACAGAGAGGGCTTGGCTACACCTTC. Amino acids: CASSQPGQRGLGYTF.

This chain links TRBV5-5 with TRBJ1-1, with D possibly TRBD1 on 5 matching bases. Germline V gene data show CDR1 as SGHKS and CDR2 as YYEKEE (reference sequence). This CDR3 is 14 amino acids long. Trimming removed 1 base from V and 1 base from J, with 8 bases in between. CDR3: CASSLYRGNTEAFF. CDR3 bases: TGTGCCAGCAGCTTGTATAGGGGGAACACTGAAGCTTTCTTT.